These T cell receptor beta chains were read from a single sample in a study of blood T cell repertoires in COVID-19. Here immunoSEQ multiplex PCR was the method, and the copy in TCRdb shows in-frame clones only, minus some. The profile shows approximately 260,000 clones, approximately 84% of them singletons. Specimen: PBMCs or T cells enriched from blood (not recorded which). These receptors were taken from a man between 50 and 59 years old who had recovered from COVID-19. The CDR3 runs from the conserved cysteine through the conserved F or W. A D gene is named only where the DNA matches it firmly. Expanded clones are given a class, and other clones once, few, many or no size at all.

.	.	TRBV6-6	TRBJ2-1	TGTGCCAGCAGTTACAGATGGGAGACGGGAAATGAGCAGTTCTTC	CASSYRWETGNEQFF
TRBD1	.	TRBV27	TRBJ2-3	TGTGCCAGCAGTTTAGAGGGGGCCCTTTTAAGTACGCAGTATTTT	CASSLEGALLSTQYF
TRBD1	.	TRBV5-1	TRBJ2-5	TGCGCCAGCAGCTGGGAGACAGGGGGGGAGACCCAGTACTTC	CASSWETGGETQYF
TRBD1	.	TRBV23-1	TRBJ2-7	TGCGCCAGCAGTCTGCGACAGGGTCACTACGAGCAGTACTTC	CASSLRQGHYEQYF
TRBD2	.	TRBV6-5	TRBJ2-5	TGTGCCTCTCGACTAGCGGAAACCCAAGAGACCCAGTACTTC	CASRLAETQETQYF
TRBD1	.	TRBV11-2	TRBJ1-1	TGTGCCAGCAGCCTCGGGACAGTCTTTTTTGCTGAAGCTTTCTTT	CASSLGTVFFAEAFF
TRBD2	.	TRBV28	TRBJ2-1	TGTGCCAGCAGTTTATTTTCAAGGTTGGCTAGCGGAGGCTCCTACAATGAGCAGTTCTTC	CASSLFSRLASGGSYNEQFF
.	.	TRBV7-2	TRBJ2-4	TGTGCCAGCCACCCGGTCACAGGTCCCAAAAACATTCAGTACTTC	CASHPVTGPKNIQYF
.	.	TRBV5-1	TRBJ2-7	TGCGCCAGCAGCCTGGACACAGGGTTAGGTTACGAGCAGTACTTC	CASSLDTGLGYEQYF
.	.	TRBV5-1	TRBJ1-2	TGCGCCAGCAGCTCCGGTACGATGAGTGCCTATGGCTACACCTTC	CASSSGTMSAYGYTF
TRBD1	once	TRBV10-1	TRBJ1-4	TGCGCCAGCAGTCGGAGGACAGGGAAGATCAGGGATGAAAAACTGTTTTTT	CASSRRTGKIRDEKLFF
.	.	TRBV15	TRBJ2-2	TGTGCCACCAGCAGAGGTGGGGCCCCGGGCACCGGGGAGCTGTTTTTT	CATSRGGAPGTGELFF
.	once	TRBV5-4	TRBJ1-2	TGTGCCAGCAGCTTGGCCTCCCGTGCTAACTATGGCTACACCTTC	CASSLASRANYGYTF
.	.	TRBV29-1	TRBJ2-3	TGCAGCTTTCGACAGGCCTCAGATACGCAGTATTTT	CSFRQASDTQYF
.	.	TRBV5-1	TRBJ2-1	TGCGCCAGCAGCTTGGTGGGCAGGGAAAATGAGCAGTTCTTC	CASSLVGRENEQFF
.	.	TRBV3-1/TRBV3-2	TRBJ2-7	TGTGCCAGCAGCCAAATTGCGGGGTACTACGAGCAGTACTTC	CASSQIAGYYEQYF
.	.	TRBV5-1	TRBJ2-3	TGCGCCAGCAGCTTTTTTAGCGCGGGCACAGATACGCAGTATTTT	CASSFFSAGTDTQYF
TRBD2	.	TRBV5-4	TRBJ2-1	TGTGCCAGCAGCTTGGGGTACACGGGAGGAGGGTACAATGAGCAGTTCTTC	CASSLGYTGGGYNEQFF
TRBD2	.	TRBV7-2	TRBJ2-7	TGTGCCAGCAGCCTAGAGACTAGCGGCCTATCCTACGAGCAGTACTTC	CASSLETSGLSYEQYF
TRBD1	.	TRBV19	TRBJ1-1	TGTGCCAGTAGTATAACGGGACAGGGAAGGAACACTGAAGCTTTCTTT	CASSITGQGRNTEAFF